These 26 T cell receptor beta chains were all obtained from the same sample, sequenced in a study of shared T cell receptors in the human thymus (dated by TCRdb to the early 2020s). Receptor libraries were prepared by the immunoSEQ multiplex PCR assay. TCRdb took this table from immuneACCESS and kept in-frame rearrangements with V and J called. Such tables lack part of the clones; where checked against another copy, unresolved V genes explain under half of the gap, and the rest is unexplained. The sample yields roughly 550,000 clones; about 84% were counted once. Roughly 0.013% of the sample goes to the ten largest clones. The sample was also linked to a second study, of human thymus T cells.

Sequencing was performed on thymocytes. Every receptor here comes from a boy under three years old with a congenital heart defect. Donor details come from another sample of the same person, matched by shared clones.

The chain links TRBV4-3 to TRBJ1-2; TRBD1 might be the D (6 bases). CDR1 and CDR2 (germline): LGHNA, YSLEER. CDR3 length: 17 amino acids. Trimming removed 1 base from V and 0 bases from J, with 15 bases in between. In nucleotides, the CDR3 is TGCGCCAGCAGCCAAGTCCAGGGGCCTCCTACTAACTATGGCTACACCTTC. Its translation: CASSQVQGPPTNYGYTF.

This sequence joins TRBV28 and TRBJ1-5; 10 nucleotides agree with TRBD1. Trimming took 1 base from V and 0 from J; bases not matched to a gene: 6. There are 18 residues in the CDR3. Per germline, CDR1 MDHEN and CDR2 SYDVKM. The CDR3 sequence is CASSLLGDRGYSNQPQHF. CDR3 DNA sequence: TGTGCCAGCAGTTTATTAGGGGACAGGGGCTATAGCAATCAGCCCCAGCATTTT.

The V gene is TRBV27, the J gene TRBJ2-7; 9 bases are shared with TRBD2. The CDR3 is 16 amino acids. Germline trimming cut 6 bases from V and 0 bases from J; bases unmatched to any gene: 9. The V gene's germline CDR1 is MNHEY and CDR2 SMNVEV (reference sequence). In nucleotides, the CDR3 is TGTGCCAGCAGCAGGCTACCTAGCGGGACCTCCTACGAGCAGTACTTC. The encoded protein is CASSRLPSGTSYEQYF.

This clone was found once. The chain employs TRBV5-1 and TRBJ1-1; D perhaps matches TRBD1 (5 bases). This CDR3 contains 14 residues. Looked up from germline, CDR1 is SGHRS and CDR2 is YFSETQ. The CDR3 reads CCPGDGGMNTEAFF. The CDR3 coding sequence is TGCTGCCCGGGGGATGGGGGGATGAACACTGAAGCTTTCTTT.

This clone showed up just a few times. The gene calls are TRBV30 and TRBJ2-3, with TRBD1 as a possible D gene (6 bases). The CDR3 totals 15 residues. V shed 1 base and J shed 7 bases, with 18 bases lying between them. The germline V gene has CDR1 GTSNPN and CDR2 SVGIG (reference sequence). Written as DNA, the CDR3 is TGTGCCTGGAGTGATCGCCAGGGGCGGATAAATACGCAGTATTTT. This encodes CAWSDRQGRINTQYF.

The V gene is TRBV5-6, the J gene TRBJ2-3, with 7 bases that match TRBD2. Germline-derived CDR1 and CDR2 are SGHDT and YYEEEE. Losses at the gene ends were 4 bases for V and 0 bases for J; bases not matched to a gene: 17. The CDR3 consists of 19 residues. This CDR3 reads CASSLLGDGRRDSTDTQYF. In DNA form, the CDR3 reads TGTGCCAGCAGCCTCCTCGGGGACGGGAGGAGGGATAGCACAGATACGCAGTATTTT. Variable domain in full (rest from reference TRBV5-6 and TRBJ2-3): DAGVTQSPTHLIKTRGQQVTLRCSPKSGHDTVSWYQQALGQGPQFIFQYYEEEERQRGNFPDRFSGHQFPNYSSELNVNALLLGDSALYLCASSLLGDGRRDSTDTQYFGPGTRLTVL.

The J gene is TRBJ2-7, the V gene TRBV28; D possibly corresponds to TRBD2 (7 bases). CDR1 is MDHEN and CDR2 is SYDVKM in the germline V gene. This CDR3 has 17 residues. V shed 6 bases and J shed 5 bases, with 26 bases lying between them. CDR3 nucleotides: TGTGCCAGCAGCATGGGGGCTAGCGGTCTTCACGCGGACGAGCAGTACTTC. Protein product: CASSMGASGLHADEQYF.

This sequence joins TRBV6-1 and TRBJ2-7; 10 bases are a match to TRBD1. CDR3 length equals 14 residues. Germline lookup yields CDR1 MNHNS and CDR2 SASEGT. J gave up 3 bases and V 6 bases, and 5 bases lay outside the gene matches. The CDR3 DNA reads TGTGCCAGCAGCCAGGACAGGGGGGGCTACGAGCAGTACTTC. Amino acids: CASSQDRGGYEQYF.

This chain links TRBV4-3 with TRBJ2-1; D ambiguous. Germline CDR1 LGHNA, CDR2 YSLEER. The CDR3 covers 15 residues. V lost 0 bases and J 7 bases, leaving 13 bases between the germline ends. CDR3 coding DNA: TGCGCCAGCAGCCAAGACTGGAGCAGTGGTAATGAGCAGTTCTTC. It specifies CASSQDWSSGNEQFF.

The J gene is TRBJ2-2, the V gene TRBV30; TRBD1 matches at 8 bases. J was trimmed by 7 bases and V by 1 base; bases with no gene match: 5. This CDR3 is built from 14 residues. The germline V gene encodes CDR1 GTSNPN and CDR2 SVGIG (reference sequence). The CDR3 DNA sequence: TGTGCCTGGAGTGCTCAGGGGGCGCGCGGGGAGCTGTTTTTT. The encoded protein is CAWSAQGARGELFF. Based on the CDR3 plus reference TRBV30 and TRBJ2-2, the full variable domain is SQTIHQWPATLVQPVGSPLSLECTVEGTSNPNLYWYRQAAGRGLQLLFYSVGIGQISSEVPQNLSASRPQDRQFILSSKKLLLSDSGFYLCAWSAQGARGELFFGEGSRLTVL.

This chain connects TRBV27 to TRBJ2-3; 9 bases are shared with TRBD1. J lost 0 bases, V lost 5 bases, and 12 bases had no gene match. CDR1 and CDR2 from the germline V gene are MNHEY and SMNVEV (reference sequence). The CDR3 has 18 amino acids. Here the CDR3 reads CASSTDRGSPFSTDTQYF. The CDR3 nucleotides read TGTGCCAGCAGTACGGACAGGGGTTCCCCCTTTAGCACAGATACGCAGTATTTT.

In its sample, this clone was seen once. The J gene is TRBJ1-1, the V gene TRBV27; D gene unclear. Trimming left V 7 bases short and J 11 bases short, with 17 bases between. The CDR3 loop spans 12 amino acids. CDR1 MNHEY and CDR2 SMNVEV come from the germline V gene (reference sequence). DNA of the CDR3: TGTGCCAGCATATATCCCTCCGGGTTCGCTTTCTTT. Translating gives CASIYPSGFAFF.

Here the CDR3 reads CASSSPSRLKIYEQYF. The CDR3 DNA reads TGTGCCAGCAGCTCCCCCTCGAGGCTCAAAATCTACGAGCAGTACTTC. The V and J genes are TRBV13 and TRBJ2-7, with D hard to call. The germline V and J ends were trimmed by 4 bases and 3 bases, with 19 bases remaining between them. The CDR3 is 16 amino acids. Germline V lookup: CDR1 PRHDT, CDR2 FYEKMQ (reference sequence).

The gene calls are TRBV5-1 and TRBJ2-1; 13 bases are a match to TRBD2. The CDR3 runs 19 residues. CDR1 is SGHRS, CDR2 YFSETQ, per germline. J gave up 4 bases and V 1 base, and 11 bases lay outside the gene matches. This chain's CDR3 is CASSLKGLAGVQFYNEQFF. The CDR3 nucleotides read TGCGCCAGCAGCTTGAAAGGACTAGCGGGAGTCCAGTTTTACAATGAGCAGTTCTTC.

Only a few counts were recorded for this clone. The chain links TRBV6-5 to TRBJ1-2; 9 bases agree with TRBD1. Germline loops: CDR1 MNHEY, CDR2 SVGAGI. Trimming cost V 5 bases and J 7 bases; bases outside gene matches: 11. The CDR3 contains 15 residues. The CDR3 DNA reads TGTGCCAGCAGTGCCCTGGACAGGGGAGGTGGTGGCTACACCTTC. This codes for CASSALDRGGGGYTF.

The V gene is TRBV18, the J gene TRBJ1-1; no reliable D call. Trimming stripped 4 bases from V and 0 bases from J, with 12 bases between. The CDR3 is made up of 15 amino acids. Germline V gene data show CDR1 as KGHSH and CDR2 as LQKENI. The CDR3 region has the DNA TGTGCCAGCTCACTTGTTCGGGTGGTGAACACTGAAGCTTTCTTT. Protein: CASSLVRVVNTEAFF.

The sample holds one count of this clone. The rearrangement joins TRBV30 to TRBJ2-1, with D unclear. This CDR3 comprises 17 residues. Germline V CDR1 and CDR2: GTSNPN, SVGIG (reference sequence). The V and J ends lost 0 bases and 6 bases respectively, with 21 bases between them. CDR3 bases: TGTGCCTGGAGTGTACTGCCAACCACCCCCTTTATCAATGAGCAGTTCTTC. Translation gives CAWSVLPTTPFINEQFF.

CDR3 sequence: CASSRLGTGRATNEKLFF. The CDR3 nucleotides are TGCGCCAGCAGCCGGCTAGGGACAGGTAGAGCAACTAATGAAAAACTGTTTTTT. The J gene is TRBJ1-4, the V gene TRBV4-3; 8 nucleotides line up with TRBD1. Per germline, CDR1 LGHNA and CDR2 YSLEER. This CDR3 has 18 residues. J was trimmed by 0 bases and V by 4 bases; bases with no gene match: 10.

J is TRBJ2-7 and V is TRBV13, with D possibly TRBD2 on 5 matching bases. Deletions cut 0 bases from V and 6 bases from J, with 18 bases between. This CDR3 spans 16 amino acids. Germline V lookup: CDR1 PRHDT, CDR2 FYEKMQ (reference sequence). CDR3 protein: CASSLGLGLAGGEQYF. CDR3 bases: TGTGCCAGCAGCTTAGGCCTGGGTCTAGCTGGCGGCGAGCAGTACTTC.

In this sample, this clone turned up once. The CDR3 spells CASSFTPGGNTEAFF. The DNA for the CDR3 is TGTGCCAGCAGCTTCACTCCGGGAGGGAACACTGAAGCTTTCTTT. The V call is TRBV11-3, the J call TRBJ1-1; D gene unclear. The CDR3 is 15 residues long. CDR1 and CDR2 from the germline V gene are SGHNT and YENEEA. The germline V and J ends were trimmed by 3 bases and 1 base, with 12 bases remaining between them.

The rearrangement uses TRBV27 and TRBJ2-3; 12 nucleotides match TRBD2. From germline, CDR1 is MNHEY and CDR2 SMNVEV (reference sequence). This CDR3 contains 18 residues. With 8 bases clipped from V and 2 bases from J, the junction kept 14 bases outside the gene matches. CDR3 in DNA: TGTGCCAGCGGGTTTTCTAGCGGGAGGGGGGCCTACACAGATACGCAGTATTTT. Its translation: CASGFSSGRGAYTDTQYF.

The rearrangement links TRBV30 to TRBJ2-7; D is ambiguous. The CDR3 runs 13 residues. Deletions cut 1 base from V and 2 bases from J, with 9 bases between. Germline-derived CDR1 and CDR2 are GTSNPN and SVGIG (reference sequence). Written as DNA, the CDR3 is TGTGCCTGGAGTGAGGAGCCAACCTACGAGCAGTACTTC. Its translation is CAWSEEPTYEQYF.

CDR3 sequence reads: CASSETGQKNTGELFF. The CDR3 DNA sequence: TGCGCCAGCAGTGAAACCGGACAGAAGAACACCGGGGAGCTGTTTTTT. The chain links TRBV10-1 to TRBJ2-2, with D perhaps TRBD1 (6 bases). CDR3 length: 16 residues. V was shortened by 3 bases and J by 1 base, with 12 bases between the two germline ends. From germline, CDR1 is WNHNN and CDR2 SYGVQD (reference sequence).

This clone came up once. The gene calls are TRBV18 and TRBJ2-7; perhaps TRBD1 as D (5 bases). This CDR3 has 16 residues. Germline V gene data show CDR1 as KGHSH and CDR2 as LQKENI. Trimming took 3 bases from V and 2 from J, leaving 17 bases between them. CDR3 bases: TGTGCCAGCTCACCGACACGACAGACAAAAACCTACGAGCAGTACTTC. Amino acids: CASSPTRQTKTYEQYF.

V gene TRBV29-1 combines with J gene TRBJ2-1; 9 positions agree with TRBD2. CDR1 is SQVTM, CDR2 ANQGSEA, per germline. This CDR3 has 14 residues. Germline trimming cut 4 bases from V and 1 base from J; bases unmatched to any gene: 2. The CDR3 here is CSVGGRGSYNEQFF. The CDR3 coding sequence is TGCAGCGTTGGCGGGAGGGGGTCCTACAATGAGCAGTTCTTC.

The V gene is TRBV9, the J gene TRBJ2-1; D remains ambiguous. The CDR3 runs 13 residues. Between the trimmed V and J ends, which lost 0 bases and 4 bases, there was a span of 5 bases. CDR1 is SGDLS and CDR2 is YYNGEE in the germline V gene. CDR3 nucleotides: TGTGCCAGCAGCGTAGCACTGTACAATGAGCAGTTCTTC. This sequence encodes CASSVALYNEQFF.